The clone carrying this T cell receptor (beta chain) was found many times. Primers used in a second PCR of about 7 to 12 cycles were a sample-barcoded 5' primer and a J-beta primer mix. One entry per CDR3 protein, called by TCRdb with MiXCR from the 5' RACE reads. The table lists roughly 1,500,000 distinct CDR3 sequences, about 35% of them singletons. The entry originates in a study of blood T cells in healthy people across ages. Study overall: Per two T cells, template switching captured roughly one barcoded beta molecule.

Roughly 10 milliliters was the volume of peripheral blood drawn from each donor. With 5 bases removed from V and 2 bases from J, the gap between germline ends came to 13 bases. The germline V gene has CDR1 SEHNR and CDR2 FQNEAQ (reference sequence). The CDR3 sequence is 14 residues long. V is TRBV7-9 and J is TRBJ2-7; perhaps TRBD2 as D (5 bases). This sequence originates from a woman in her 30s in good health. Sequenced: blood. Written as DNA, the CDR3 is TGTGCCAGCAGCACCCCGGGGTCCCCCTACGAGCAGTACTTC. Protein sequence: CASSTPGSPYEQYF.